This T cell receptor (beta chain) was sequenced for a study of blood T cell repertoires in COVID-19. V was clipped by 5 bases and J by 6 bases; unmatched bases: 2. This CDR3 spans 12 amino acids. This clone appeared a few times. Other DNA sequences in the same sample also yield this CDR3. Only in-frame clones appear in the TCRdb table, and some are missing; sequencing was by immunoSEQ multiplex PCR. The sample consists of over 250,000 clones, about 89% of them appearing once. The rearrangement uses TRBV12-3 or TRBV12-4 and TRBJ1-1; 8 bases align to TRBD1. Sequencing was performed on peripheral blood. This TCR was recovered from a man in his forties or fifties with acute or convalescent COVID-19. The CDR3 DNA reads TGTGCCAGCAGTCAGGGGGCCGCTGAAGCTTTCTTT. This gives the protein CASSQGAAEAFF.